This T cell receptor (beta chain) appears in the sequencing data of a study of T cells expressing NK-cell markers. Reprocessing the 5' RACE reads, TCRdb reports a single entry for every CDR3 protein and omits DNA. This repertoire includes some 390,000 distinct CDR3 sequences. There are 12 residues in the CDR3. Germline CDR1 SQVTM, CDR2 ANQGSEA. To note about this clonotype: Its antigen remains unknown.

Study-wide findings and caveats: Whether expanded NKG2C+ T cell clones were HCMV-specific remained unclear.

This chain joins TRBV29-1 and TRBJ2-1; TCRdb outputs TRBD1, but without DNA this stays unchecked. Sequencing was carried out using blood T cells: a sorted CD56 or NKG2C T cell subset, CD4+ or CD8+ T cells, or bulk PBMC T cells (not recorded which). This TCR was sampled from a woman between 50 and 59 years old in good health. The CDR3 sequence is CSVDRGTFRLFF.